This T cell receptor beta chain comes out of a study of blood T cells in healthy people across ages. This clonotype was seen a handful of times. The antigen is undetermined. The individuals who served as donors were healthy Caucasians living in Russia, aged roughly 6 to 90. Primers used in a second PCR of roughly 6 to 11 cycles were a sample-barcoded 5' primer and a J-beta primer mix. Every molecule of cDNA carried a tag from a template-switch adaptor with 12 random nucleotides. TCRdb re-analysed the 5' RACE reads in MiXCR, keeping a single row per CDR3 protein. The sample lists some 1.7 million distinct CDR3 sequences; approximately 30% were seen once. Study-level findings and limits: Higher diversity and more naive CD4+ cells were features of long-lived donors, compared to aged donors.

The clonotype originates from a woman aged 25 to 39 in good health. Sample: blood.

CDR3 sequence reads: CASSLAGGPQHF. CDR3 bases: TGTGCCAGCAGCTTAGCCGGGGGGCCCCAGCATTTT. The rearrangement joins TRBV7-6 to TRBJ1-5; tentatively, D is TRBD1 (5 bases). V dropped 0 bases and J dropped 9 bases, with 6 bases sitting between them. Germline CDR1 is SGHVS and CDR2 is FNYEAQ. There are 12 residues in the CDR3.